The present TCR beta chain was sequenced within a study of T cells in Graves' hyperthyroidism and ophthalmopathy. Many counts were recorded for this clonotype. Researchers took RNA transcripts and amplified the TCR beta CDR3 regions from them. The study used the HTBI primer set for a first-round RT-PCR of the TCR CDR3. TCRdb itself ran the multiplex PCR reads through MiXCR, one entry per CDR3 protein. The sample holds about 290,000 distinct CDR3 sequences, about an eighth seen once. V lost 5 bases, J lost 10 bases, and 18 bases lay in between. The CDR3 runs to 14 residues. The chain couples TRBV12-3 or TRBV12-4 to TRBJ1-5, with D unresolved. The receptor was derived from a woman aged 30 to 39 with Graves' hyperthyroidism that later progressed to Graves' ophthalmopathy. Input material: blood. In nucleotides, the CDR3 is TGTGCCAGCAGTCCAGCTACGACTTCTTTCCCCCAGCATTTT. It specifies CASSPATTSFPQHF.